The clone carrying this T cell receptor (beta chain) is judged medium-sized. The CDR3 is 16 residues long. Looked up from germline, CDR1 is SGHRS and CDR2 is YFSETQ. Trimming at V came to 4 bases and at J to 0 bases, leaving 5 bases not matched to a gene. This record belongs to a study of prognosis after radiotherapy for stage I lung cancer. Across the whole study: Stereotactic body radiotherapy was given without concurrent therapy in all patients.

By two-round multiplex PCR, the TCR beta CDR3 was amplified from genomic DNA. Used in first-round PCR were primers specific to each TRBV and TRBJ gene. TCRdb processed the multiplex PCR reads anew with MiXCR; each CDR3 protein has one entry. Among under 20,000 distinct CDR3 sequences listed, roughly 46% were seen once. This chain links TRBV5-1 with TRBJ2-1; 9 positions match TRBD2. Sequences were derived from PBMCs, sampled before or after stereotactic body radiation therapy (not recorded which). This TCR was sampled from a donor at least 50 years old with non-small cell lung cancer. The CDR3 loop is CASSIISGSSYNEQFF. The CDR3, as DNA: TGCGCCAGCAGCATTATTAGCGGGAGCTCCTACAATGAGCAGTTCTTC. Filled out from reference TRBV5-1 and TRBJ2-1, the complete variable domain reads KAGVTQTPRYLIKTRGQQVTLSCSPISGHRSVSWYQQTPGQGLQFLFEYFSETQRNKGNFPGRFSGRQFSNSRSEMNVSTLELGDSALYLCASSIISGSSYNEQFFGPGTRLTVL.